This T cell receptor (beta chain) is drawn from a study of Tregs in tolerant kidney transplant recipients. About the research overall: After approximately six days with irradiated graft donor PBMCs, CFSE-labeled recipient PBMCs were FACS-sorted. Overall study findings and caveats: The small number of patients limits these findings pending further validation. No direct test of biological reproducibility was done here.

Profiling relied on immunoSEQ multiplex PCR, and the TCRdb table lists in-frame clones only, not all of them. This sample yields 1,500 or so clones, of which around 87% are seen a single time; over 3.5% belongs to the top ten. CDR1 is MNHNY, CDR2 SVGAGI, per germline (reference sequence). V shed 6 bases and J shed 0 bases, with 15 bases lying between them. This CDR3 is built from 15 residues. As regards this clone: Its specificity is unknown.

The TCR originated in a human donor in good health. The chain recombines TRBV6-6 with TRBJ2-7; weak D call: TRBD2 (6 bases). The sample taken for sequencing was CD4+ T cells from blood cultured with allogeneic cells. DNA of the CDR3: TGTGCCAGCAGCACGGGACTCCTAAGCTCCTACGAGCAGTACTTC. Amino acids: CASSTGLLSSYEQYF.